This entry lists 5 T cell receptor beta chains sequenced from one sample in a study of TET2 disruption in CD19-targeted CAR T cells. Noted treatment: autologous CTL019 cells: CD19 CAR with 4-1BB and CD3 zeta domains. No antigens are known for them. Method: immunoSEQ multiplex PCR; TCRdb's copy keeps in-frame clones and lacks some. This table holds about 1,800 clones. The specimen comprised CD8+ T cells sorted from cultured blood T cells, sampled for CD19 CAR T cell therapy. The origin of the receptors is a man aged 65 to 79 with chronic lymphocytic leukemia.

A note on this clone: The read finishes 3 residues shy of the CDR3 end, and the germline J gene is used to complete it. The chain is built from TRBV7-3 and TRBJ1-2; TRBD1 might be the D (5 bases). This CDR3 comprises 19 residues. CDR1 and CDR2 (germline): SGHTA, FQGTGA. CDR3 bases read: TGTGCCAGCAGCTTAAGGCGCGAGCGGGGGTCTATACGCACAGATACC. Translation: CASSLRRERGSIRTDT. The full CDR3 reads CASSLRRERGSIRTDTYTF.

In regard to this clone: The read ends 3 residues shy of where the CDR3 ends; the end is completed using the germline J gene. The chain employs TRBV7-8 and TRBJ2-5, with TRBD2 matching over 9 bases. J lost 5 bases, V lost 6 bases, and 10 bases had no gene match. The CDR3 has 15 amino acids. The germline CDR1 and CDR2 sequences are SGHVS and FQNEAQ. The CDR3 region is CASRGSAGGPETQYF. The covered CDR3 bases are TGTGCCAGCAGGGGATCGGCGGGGGGGCCTGAGACC.

By frequency, this clone is medium-sized. The read finishes 3 residues shy of the CDR3 end, and the germline J gene is used to complete it. Distinct nucleotide sequences in the sample also encode this CDR3. J is TRBJ2-3 and V is TRBV5-1; D perhaps matches TRBD1 (6 bases). The CDR3 extends over 15 amino acids. V dropped 0 bases and J dropped 2 bases, with 10 bases sitting between them. Germline assignment: CDR1 SGHRS and CDR2 YFSETQ. The CDR3 here is CASSLEGQHTDTQYF. The DNA read from the CDR3 is TGCGCCAGCAGCTTGGAAGGACAGCACACAGATACG.

A remark on this clone: The CDR3 extends 3 residues past the end of the read, so its final part is completed from the germline J gene. This chain joins TRBV5-6 and TRBJ1-3; no reliable D call. The CDR3 spans 14 residues. Trimming took off 0 bases at V and 2 bases at J, with 6 bases between the two ends. From germline, CDR1 is SGHDT and CDR2 YYEEEE. The part of the CDR3 DNA that was read is TGTGCCAGCAGCTTGGGGCAGGCTGGAAACACC. This translates into CASSLGQAGNT. The full CDR3 is CASSLGQAGNTIYF. The full variable domain, rest sourced from reference TRBV5-6 and TRBJ1-3, is DAGVTQSPTHLIKTRGQQVTLRCSPKSGHDTVSWYQQALGQGPQFIFQYYEEEERQRGNFPDRFSGHQFPNYSSELNVNALLLGDSALYLCASSLGQAGNTIYFGEGSWLTVV.

Judged by frequency, this clone is medium-sized (0.01 to 0.1%). The read stops 3 residues short of the end of the CDR3; the missing end is completed from the germline J gene. The chain is built from TRBV7-9 and TRBJ1-2; TRBD1 agrees at 10 bases. Trimming cost V 1 base and J 6 bases; bases outside gene matches: 5. Germline values: CDR1 SEHNR, CDR2 FQNEAQ (reference sequence). This CDR3 has 15 amino acids. The CDR3 here is CASSLGDRGLDGYTF. The DNA read from the CDR3 is TGTGCCAGCAGCTTAGGCGACAGGGGGCTCGATGGC.